The present entry profiles one T cell receptor beta chain with its context. Its matching antigen is unknown. The data were obtained in a study of cytomegalovirus exposure and HLA in healthy donors. With 60 Vbeta and 13 Jbeta primers, the PCR was carried out. Libraries were prepared by immunoSEQ multiplex PCR; TCRdb keeps only in-frame clonotypes and omits some of them. This sample carries nearly 200,000 clones, around four fifths of them seen once, and the ten largest clones take 5.5% to 7.5%. The CDR3 contains 16 residues. Germline CDR1 reads MDHEN; CDR2 reads SYDVKM. V shed 6 bases and J 2 bases; nucleotides not matched to a gene: 6. Study-wide results and caveats: Later analysis indicated greater clonal expansion among HLA-associated TCR beta chains than among equally common other chains. When analyzed later, the rates of TCR association showed variation by HLA locus, with DRB1 the most and HLA-C the fewest. Across all donors, roughly uniform sequencing depth was an assumption of the presence/absence analyses. The study found most TCR sequences rare, yet found some public TCRs in many donors.

This TCR derives from a woman in her 50s in good health and CMV-seropositive. The chain joins TRBV28 to TRBJ2-2, with 10 bases lining up with TRBD2. What was sequenced was PBMCs. The CDR3 sequence: CASSPPSGSNTGELFF. In DNA form, the CDR3 reads TGTGCCAGCAGCCCCCCTAGCGGGAGTAACACCGGGGAGCTGTTTTTT.